A single sample is the source of the 18 T cell receptor beta chains below, sequenced in a study of cytomegalovirus exposure and HLA in healthy donors. 60 Vbeta and 13 Jbeta primers were used in PCR. Data came from immunoSEQ multiplex PCR; TCRdb stores just in-frame clones and leaves some out. The sample lists 100,000 to 150,000 clones; 75% to 80% were seen once. Material: PBMCs. The receptors were gathered from a woman aged 60 to 75 in good health and CMV-seronegative.

V and J are TRBV29-1 and TRBJ1-1; D gene unclear. The V and J ends lost 4 bases and 4 bases respectively, with 16 bases between them. Germline CDR1 is SQVTM and CDR2 is ANQGSEA. The CDR3 has 14 amino acids. CDR3 DNA: TGCAGCGTTGGGATCTTCGGACGGGGCACTGAAGCTTTCTTT. It specifies CSVGIFGRGTEAFF.

This clone occurred a few times. V usage is TRBV5-6 and J usage is TRBJ1-2; weak D call: TRBD1 (6 bases). V dropped 4 bases and J dropped 4 bases, with 17 bases sitting between them. Germline V lookup: CDR1 SGHDT, CDR2 YYEEEE. This CDR3 region has 15 residues. The chain's CDR3 is CASSQTNRVGYGYTF. As DNA, the CDR3 is TGTGCCAGCAGCCAGACTAACAGGGTGGGCTATGGCTACACCTTC.

On this clone itself: One end of the junction does not line up with germline, which may come from a read error. V and J are TRBV7-7 and TRBJ2-5; 11 nucleotides agree with TRBD2. Germline V gene data show CDR1 as SSHAT and CDR2 as FNYEAQ (reference sequence). The CDR3 covers 13 residues. The CDR3 is CASSGTSGETQYF. DNA for the CDR3: TGTGCTAGCAGCGGGACTAGCGGAGAGACCCAGTACTTC.

The chain carries TRBV25-1 and TRBJ2-5, with a possible D match to TRBD1 (6 bases). TRBJ2-7 explains the end of the DNA better; the J call may be wrong. This CDR3 spans 17 amino acids. Germline V CDR1 and CDR2: MGHDK, SYGVNS. CDR3 sequence reads: CASSESRQAVSSYEQYF. CDR3 DNA sequence: TGTGCCAGCAGTGAAAGTAGACAGGCCGTTAGCTCCTACGAGCAGTACTTC.

This chain uses TRBV11-2 with TRBJ1-4; TRBD1 might be the D (6 bases). Trimming took off 5 bases at V and 7 bases at J, with 17 bases between the two ends. The CDR3 loop spans 15 amino acids. Germline loops: CDR1 SGHAT, CDR2 FQNNGV. CDR3 bases: TGTGCCAGCAGCCCACTTAGGGGGGGCGGTGAAAAACTGTTTTTT. Protein: CASSPLRGGGEKLFF. Full variable domain (remainder filled in from reference TRBV11-2 and TRBJ1-4): EAGVAQSPRYKIIEKRQSVAFWCNPISGHATLYWYQQILGQGPKLLIQFQNNGVVDDSQLPKDRFSAERLKGVDSTLKIQPAKLEDSAVYLCASSPLRGGGEKLFFGSGTQLSVL.

The rearrangement joins TRBV12-5 to TRBJ1-2, with 7 nucleotides matching TRBD1. The CDR3 is 16 residues long. V shed 0 bases and J 4 bases; nucleotides not matched to a gene: 8. Germline V gives CDR1 LGHNT, CDR2 FRNRAP. CDR3 loop: CASGLVRSGGGYGYTF. CDR3 coding DNA: TGTGCTAGTGGTTTGGTTAGGTCAGGGGGTGGCTATGGCTACACCTTC.

In its sample, this clone was seen once. The chain recombines TRBV28 with TRBJ1-2, with 8 bases fitting TRBD1. Trimming removed 1 base from V and 4 bases from J; junction bases left unmatched: 5. In germline, CDR1 is MDHEN, CDR2 SYDVKM. The CDR3 runs 15 residues. The CDR3 loop is CASSLSGQGTYGYTF. Written as DNA, the CDR3 is TGTGCCAGCAGTTTATCCGGACAGGGAACCTATGGCTACACCTTC.

This clone was observed a single time. This chain links TRBV28 with TRBJ2-7; a weak D match, TRBD2 (6 bases). V lost 7 bases to trimming and J lost 6 bases, with 16 bases between them. This CDR3 comprises 13 residues. CDR1 and CDR2 from the germline V gene are MDHEN and SYDVKM. The CDR3 region is CASTSGGVSEQYF. In DNA form, the CDR3 reads TGTGCCAGCACCTCCGGCGGGGTTAGCGAGCAGTACTTC.

The rearrangement links TRBV9 to TRBJ2-7; TRBD1 aligns across 9 bases. Per the germline V gene, CDR1 is SGDLS and CDR2 is YYNGEE. The CDR3 contains 17 residues. V shed 5 bases and J 3 bases; nucleotides not matched to a gene: 15. In nucleotides, the CDR3 is TGTGCCAGCAGGAAGACAGGGGGAGAGGACTACGGCTACGAGCAGTACTTC. Translating it yields CASRKTGGEDYGYEQYF.

A note on this clone: At the DNA level, this CDR3 is encoded by other sequences in the same sample as well. The chain uses TRBV28 and TRBJ1-3; TRBD1 aligns across 7 bases. The germline V gene encodes CDR1 MDHEN and CDR2 SYDVKM. The CDR3 runs 14 residues. J lost 4 bases, V lost 6 bases, and 6 bases had no gene match. CDR3 amino acids: CASSSTGSGNTIYF. The CDR3 coding sequence is TGTGCCAGCAGCTCGACAGGGAGCGGAAACACCATATATTTT.

The V gene is TRBV5-4, the J gene TRBJ1-4; D is unclear. Germline loops: CDR1 SGHNT, CDR2 YYREEE (reference sequence). CDR3 length: 13 residues. Trimming removed 1 base from V and 8 bases from J, with 9 bases in between. The CDR3 protein is CASSLSVAEKLFF. For the CDR3, the DNA is TGTGCCAGCAGCTTGAGTGTGGCCGAAAAACTGTTTTTT.

The chain is built from TRBV5-4 and TRBJ1-2; weak D call: TRBD1 (6 bases). The CDR3 consists of 13 residues. With 0 bases removed from V and 7 bases from J, the gap between germline ends came to 10 bases. CDR1 is SGHNT and CDR2 is YYREEE in the germline V gene (reference sequence). The CDR3 spells CASSLDRVGGYTF. The CDR3 DNA reads TGTGCCAGCAGCTTGGACAGGGTAGGTGGCTACACCTTC.

The V gene is TRBV6-6, the J gene TRBJ2-7, with D possibly TRBD1 on 5 matching bases. The length of the CDR3 is 11 residues. The germline CDR1 and CDR2 sequences are MNHNY and SVGAGI (reference sequence). V was pared by 5 bases and J by 4 bases, with 6 bases between. The CDR3 bases are TGTGCCAGCAGTGGGGCTTACGAGCAGTACTTC. Amino acids: CASSGAYEQYF.

The V gene is TRBV5-1, the J gene TRBJ1-1; D remains ambiguous. This CDR3 has 18 residues. Deletions cut 1 base from V and 4 bases from J, with 23 bases between. CDR1 is SGHRS and CDR2 is YFSETQ in the germline V gene. The CDR3 DNA is TGCGCCAGCAGCTTGTGGGCGGTACAGACTAAGATGAGCACTGAAGCTTTCTTT. It specifies CASSLWAVQTKMSTEAFF.

This chain links TRBV19 with TRBJ2-5, with 11 positions matching TRBD2. There are 14 residues in the CDR3. The ends lost 9 bases at V and 3 bases at J; junction bases unmatched: 6. Germline V CDR1 and CDR2: LNHDA, SQIVND (reference sequence). Here the CDR3 DNA reads TGTGCCAGCAGCCCGACTAGCGGGGAAGAGACCCAGTACTTC. It specifies CASSPTSGEETQYF.

This chain connects TRBV7-9 to TRBJ1-4; 10 bases are a match to TRBD1. The CDR3 covers 15 residues. J gave up 7 bases and V 2 bases, and 4 bases lay outside the gene matches. CDR1 SEHNR and CDR2 FQNEAQ come from the germline V gene (reference sequence). The CDR3 nucleotides are TGTGCCAGCAGCTTACGACAGGGGGCGATTGAAAAACTGTTTTTT. It codes for CASSLRQGAIEKLFF.

The chain combines TRBV30 with TRBJ1-1, with a tentative D call TRBD1 (5 bases). The CDR3 covers 12 residues. From germline, CDR1 is GTSNPN and CDR2 SVGIG (reference sequence). Trimming cost V 0 bases and J 5 bases, with 7 bases left between them. The CDR3 loop is CAWSVGVTEAFF. CDR3 DNA sequence: TGTGCCTGGAGTGTAGGGGTTACTGAAGCTTTCTTT.

The chain combines TRBV7-2 with TRBJ2-2; D is undetermined. Germline CDR1 and CDR2: SGHTA and FQGNSA. The CDR3 is 15 residues long. Between the trimmed V and J ends, which lost 7 bases and 6 bases, there was a span of 18 bases. The CDR3 DNA sequence: TGTGCCAGCACCCCATTGGCAGGCGCAGCCGGGGAGCTGTTTTTT. Translation gives CASTPLAGAAGELFF. Full variable domain (rest looked up from reference TRBV7-2 and TRBJ2-2): GAGVSQSPSNKVTEKGKDVELRCDPISGHTALYWYRQSLGQGLEFLIYFQGNSAPDKSGLPSDRFSAERTGGSVSTLTIQRTQQEDSAVYLCASTPLAGAAGELFFGEGSRLTVL.